This T cell receptor (beta chain) was retrieved from a study of T cell responses to AZD1222 COVID-19 vaccine. CDR1 and CDR2 from the germline V gene are LNHNV and YYDKDF (reference sequence). Trimming took off 1 base at V and 0 bases at J, with 13 bases between the two ends. The CDR3 length is 17 residues. Clones were sequenced by immunoSEQ multiplex PCR, and TCRdb holds only the in-frame ones, with some missing. The sample contains under 85,000 clones, roughly 87% of which appear only once. As concerns this clone: Its antigen remains unknown.

Study conclusions and caveats: Only after the peak T cell response were repertoires sampled. Donors were chiefly white British, with a greater number of females, and clonal diversity was perhaps underestimated.

This chain uses TRBV15 with TRBJ1-5; D gene uncertain. This clonotype was sampled from an adult in good health. Sequencing used peripheral blood, obtained on day 0 of MenACWY control vaccination. The CDR3 nucleotides are TGTGCCACCAGCAGAGGCAGCAGGCTTTATAGCAATCAGCCCCAGCATTTT. It is translated as CATSRGSRLYSNQPQHF.